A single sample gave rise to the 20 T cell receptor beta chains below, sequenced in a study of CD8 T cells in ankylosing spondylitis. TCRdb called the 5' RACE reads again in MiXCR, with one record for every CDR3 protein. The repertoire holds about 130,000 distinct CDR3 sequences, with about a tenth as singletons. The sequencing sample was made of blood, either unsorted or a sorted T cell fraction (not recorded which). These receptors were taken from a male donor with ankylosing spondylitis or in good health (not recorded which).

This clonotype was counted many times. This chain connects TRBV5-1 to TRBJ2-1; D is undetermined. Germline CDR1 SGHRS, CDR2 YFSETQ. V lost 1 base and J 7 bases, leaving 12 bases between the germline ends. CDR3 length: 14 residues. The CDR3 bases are TGCGCCAGCAGCTTGTGGGCCCTCGAGAATGAGCAGTTCTTC. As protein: CASSLWALENEQFF.

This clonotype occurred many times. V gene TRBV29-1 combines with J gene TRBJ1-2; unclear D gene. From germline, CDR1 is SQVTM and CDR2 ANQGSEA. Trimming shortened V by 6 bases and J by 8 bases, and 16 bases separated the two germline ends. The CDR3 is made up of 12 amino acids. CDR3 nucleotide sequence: TGCAGCGTCACCCGTAGGGTAGAAGGCTACACCTTC. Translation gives CSVTRRVEGYTF.

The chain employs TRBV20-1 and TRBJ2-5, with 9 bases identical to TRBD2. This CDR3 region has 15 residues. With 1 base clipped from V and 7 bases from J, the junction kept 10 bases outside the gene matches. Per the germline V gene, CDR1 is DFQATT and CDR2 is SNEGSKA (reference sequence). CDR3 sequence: CSARVAGGPGGTQYF. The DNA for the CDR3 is TGCAGTGCTAGAGTTGCGGGAGGGCCCGGGGGGACCCAGTACTTC.

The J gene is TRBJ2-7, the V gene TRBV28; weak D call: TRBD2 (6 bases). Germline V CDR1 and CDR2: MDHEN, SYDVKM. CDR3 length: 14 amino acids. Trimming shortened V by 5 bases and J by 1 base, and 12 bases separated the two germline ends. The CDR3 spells CASSQPGTSYEQYF. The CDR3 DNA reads TGTGCCAGCAGTCAACCCGGGACTTCCTACGAGCAGTACTTC.

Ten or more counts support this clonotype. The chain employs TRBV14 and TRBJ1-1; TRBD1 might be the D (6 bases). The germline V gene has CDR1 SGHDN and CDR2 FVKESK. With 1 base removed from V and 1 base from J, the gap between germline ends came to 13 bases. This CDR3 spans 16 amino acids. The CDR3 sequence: CASSQVRPGANTEAFF. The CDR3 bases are TGTGCCAGCAGCCAAGTCCGCCCAGGGGCGAACACTGAAGCTTTCTTT.

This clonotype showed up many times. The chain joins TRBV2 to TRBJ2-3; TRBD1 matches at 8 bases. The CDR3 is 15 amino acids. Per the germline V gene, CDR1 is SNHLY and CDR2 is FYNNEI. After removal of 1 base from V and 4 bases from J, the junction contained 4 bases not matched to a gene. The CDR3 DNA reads TGTGCCAGCAGTGAAGAACAGGGGGAAGCAGATACGCAGTATTTT. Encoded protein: CASSEEQGEADTQYF.

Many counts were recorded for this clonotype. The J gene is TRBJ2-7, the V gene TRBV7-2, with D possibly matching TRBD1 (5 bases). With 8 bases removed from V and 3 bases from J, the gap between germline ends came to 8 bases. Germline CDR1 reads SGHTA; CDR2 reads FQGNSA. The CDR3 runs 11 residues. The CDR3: CASLRGYEQYF. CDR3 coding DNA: TGTGCCAGCCTAAGGGGCTACGAGCAGTACTTC. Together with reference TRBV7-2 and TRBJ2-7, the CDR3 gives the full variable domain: GAGVSQSPSNKVTEKGKDVELRCDPISGHTALYWYRQSLGQGLEFLIYFQGNSAPDKSGLPSDRFSAERTGGSVSTLTIQRTQQEDSAVYLCASLRGYEQYFGPGTRLTVT.

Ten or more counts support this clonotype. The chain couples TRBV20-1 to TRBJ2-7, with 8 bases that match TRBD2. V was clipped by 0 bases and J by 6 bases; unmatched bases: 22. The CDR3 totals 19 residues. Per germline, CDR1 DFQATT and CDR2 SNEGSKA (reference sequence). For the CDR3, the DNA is TGCAGTGCTAGAGATCCCCTAATCGGGGGAGCGGGAGTTAGAGCCGAGCAGTACTTC. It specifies CSARDPLIGGAGVRAEQYF.

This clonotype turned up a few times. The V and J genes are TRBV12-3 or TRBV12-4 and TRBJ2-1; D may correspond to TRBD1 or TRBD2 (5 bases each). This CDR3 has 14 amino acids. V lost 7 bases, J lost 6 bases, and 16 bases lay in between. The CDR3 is CASTLGVGVNEQFF. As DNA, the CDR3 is TGTGCCAGCACCTTAGGGGTCGGGGTCAATGAGCAGTTCTTC.

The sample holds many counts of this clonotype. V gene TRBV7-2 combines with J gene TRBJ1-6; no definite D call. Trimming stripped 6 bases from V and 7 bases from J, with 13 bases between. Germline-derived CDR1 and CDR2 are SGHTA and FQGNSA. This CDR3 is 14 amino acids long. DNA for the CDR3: TGTGCCAGCAGGCCCCGTGGCGGGAATTCACCCCTCCACTTT. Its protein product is CASRPRGGNSPLHF.

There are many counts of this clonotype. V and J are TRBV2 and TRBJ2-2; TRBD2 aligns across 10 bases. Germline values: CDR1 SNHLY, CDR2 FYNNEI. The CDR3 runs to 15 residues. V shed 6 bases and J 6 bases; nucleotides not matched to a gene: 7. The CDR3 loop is CASSKTSGTAGELFF. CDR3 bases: TGTGCCAGCAGCAAAACTAGCGGGACCGCCGGGGAGCTGTTTTTT.

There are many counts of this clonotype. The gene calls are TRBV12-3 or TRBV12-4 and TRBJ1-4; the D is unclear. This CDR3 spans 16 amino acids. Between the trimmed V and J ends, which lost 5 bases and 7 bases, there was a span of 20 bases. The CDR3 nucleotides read TGTGCCAGCAGTCTCGGACCGACTGGGATAGGTGAAAAACTGTTTTTT. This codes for CASSLGPTGIGEKLFF.

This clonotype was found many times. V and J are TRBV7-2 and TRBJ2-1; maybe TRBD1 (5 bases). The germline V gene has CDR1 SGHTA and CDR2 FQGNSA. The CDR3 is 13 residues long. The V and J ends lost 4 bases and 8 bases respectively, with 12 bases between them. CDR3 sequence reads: CASSSDWGDEQFF. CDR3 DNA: TGTGCCAGCAGCTCCGACTGGGGCGATGAGCAGTTCTTC. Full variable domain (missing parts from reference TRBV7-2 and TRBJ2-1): GAGVSQSPSNKVTEKGKDVELRCDPISGHTALYWYRQSLGQGLEFLIYFQGNSAPDKSGLPSDRFSAERTGGSVSTLTIQRTQQEDSAVYLCASSSDWGDEQFFGPGTRLTVL.

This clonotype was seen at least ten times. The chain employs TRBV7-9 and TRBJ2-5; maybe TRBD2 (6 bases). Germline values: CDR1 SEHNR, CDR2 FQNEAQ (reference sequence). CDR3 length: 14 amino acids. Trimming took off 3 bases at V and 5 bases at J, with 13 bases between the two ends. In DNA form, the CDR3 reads TGTGCCAGCAGCTTGACTAGTGGGATGGAGACCCAGTACTTC. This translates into CASSLTSGMETQYF.

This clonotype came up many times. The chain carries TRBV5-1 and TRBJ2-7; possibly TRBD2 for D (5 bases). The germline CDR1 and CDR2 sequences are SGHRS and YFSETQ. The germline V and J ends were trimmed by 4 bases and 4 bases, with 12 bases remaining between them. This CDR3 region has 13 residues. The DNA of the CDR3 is TGCGCCAGCAGCCCGGACGGGAAATACGAGCAGTACTTC. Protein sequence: CASSPDGKYEQYF.

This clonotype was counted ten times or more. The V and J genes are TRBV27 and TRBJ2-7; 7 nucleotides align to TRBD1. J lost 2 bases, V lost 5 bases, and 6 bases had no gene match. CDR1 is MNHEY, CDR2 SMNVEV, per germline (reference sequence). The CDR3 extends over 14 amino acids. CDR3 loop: CASSRRQGPYEQYF. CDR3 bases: TGTGCCAGCAGTCGAAGACAGGGTCCCTACGAGCAGTACTTC.

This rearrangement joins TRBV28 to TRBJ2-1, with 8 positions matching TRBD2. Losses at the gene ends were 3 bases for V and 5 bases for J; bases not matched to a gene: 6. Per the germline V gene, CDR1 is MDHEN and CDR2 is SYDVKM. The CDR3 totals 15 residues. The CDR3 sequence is CASSFLAGTNNEQFF. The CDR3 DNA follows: TGTGCCAGCAGTTTCTTAGCGGGAACCAACAATGAGCAGTTCTTC.

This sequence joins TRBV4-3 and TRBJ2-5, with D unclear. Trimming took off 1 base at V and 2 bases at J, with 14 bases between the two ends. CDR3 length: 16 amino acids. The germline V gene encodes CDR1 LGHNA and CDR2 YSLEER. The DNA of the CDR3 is TGCGCCAGCAGCCAAGCGGAACCAATCGAACAAGAGACCCAGTACTTC. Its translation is CASSQAEPIEQETQYF.

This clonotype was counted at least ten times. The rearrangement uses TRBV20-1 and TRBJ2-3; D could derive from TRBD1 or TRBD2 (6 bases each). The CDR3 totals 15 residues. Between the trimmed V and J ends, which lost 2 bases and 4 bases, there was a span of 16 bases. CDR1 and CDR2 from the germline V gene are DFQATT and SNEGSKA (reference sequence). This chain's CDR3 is CSARNQGRRPDTQYF. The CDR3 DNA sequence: TGCAGTGCTAGAAATCAGGGGAGGCGTCCAGATACGCAGTATTTT.

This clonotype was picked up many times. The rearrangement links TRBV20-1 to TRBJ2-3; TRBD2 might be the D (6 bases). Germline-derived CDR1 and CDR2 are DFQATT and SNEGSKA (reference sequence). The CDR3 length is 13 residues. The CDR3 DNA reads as TGCAGAGCCGGAGGACTACTCACAGATACGCAGTATTTT. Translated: CRAGGLLTDTQYF.